The 31 T cell receptor beta chains reported below all come from one sample, sequenced in a study of long-term antiretroviral therapy in people with HIV (dated 2022 in TCRdb). The immunoSEQ hsTCRB v3.0 assay was used at survey level resolution to sequence the TRB variable region. TCRdb mirrors the immuneACCESS table, restricted to in-frame sequences. Some clones are absent from its copies; in checked studies, under half trace to an unresolved V gene, and the reason for the others is unknown. The sample includes about 8,600 clones, with roughly 78% observed a single time. Around a quarter of the sample comes from the top ten. Material: unsorted PBMCs, obtained 0.6 years before starting antiretroviral therapy. The origin of the receptors is a man aged 35 to 55 with HIV.

This clone was seen a few times. This chain connects TRBV9 to TRBJ1-1; 11 nucleotides agree with TRBD1. The V gene's germline CDR1 is SGDLS and CDR2 YYNGEE. The CDR3 runs 14 residues. V dropped 0 bases and J dropped 9; count of bases not matched to a gene: 4. The CDR3 DNA follows: TGTGCCAGCAGCGTAGAGGGACAGGGGGGAAAAGCTTTCTTT. Amino acids: CASSVEGQGGKAFF.

The chain carries TRBV6-5 and TRBJ2-5; 8 positions match TRBD1. Per the germline V gene, CDR1 is MNHEY and CDR2 is SVGAGI. Trimming removed 5 bases from V and 5 bases from J; junction bases left unmatched: 1. The CDR3 totals 12 residues. The CDR3 sequence: CASSRDRETQYF. In DNA, the CDR3 is TGTGCCAGCAGTCGGGACAGGGAGACCCAGTACTTC.

V and J are TRBV4-1 and TRBJ2-7, with 9 bases lining up with TRBD1. The CDR3 length is 16 residues. V was clipped by 4 bases and J by 1 base; unmatched bases: 8. Per the germline V gene, CDR1 is MGHRA and CDR2 is YSYEKL. CDR3 coding DNA: TGCGCCAGCAGCCCCGAGGGGACAGGGCCTTCCTACGAGCAGTACTTC. Residues: CASSPEGTGPSYEQYF.

The chain joins TRBV7-9 to TRBJ1-2; D may be TRBD1 (6 bases). V dropped 0 bases and J dropped 0 bases, with 11 bases sitting between them. The CDR3 has 16 residues. Looked up from germline, CDR1 is SEHNR and CDR2 is FQNEAQ (reference sequence). CDR3 nucleotide sequence: TGTGCCAGCAGCTTAGCGCAGGACAGCGCTAACTATGGCTACACCTTC. This translates into CASSLAQDSANYGYTF.

The gene calls are TRBV25-1 and TRBJ2-1; 8 bases are a match to TRBD2. The germline V gene encodes CDR1 MGHDK and CDR2 SYGVNS. The CDR3 length is 14 residues. Trimming at V came to 5 bases and at J to 4 bases, leaving 4 bases not matched to a gene. This CDR3 is CASSRLAGYNEQFF. The DNA of the CDR3 is TGTGCCAGCAGTCGGCTAGCGGGTTACAATGAGCAGTTCTTC.

This clone has only one observation. V usage is TRBV6-5 and J usage is TRBJ1-3; D is undetermined. The CDR3 totals 13 residues. Trimming pared 4 bases from V and 1 base from J, leaving 5 bases between. Germline CDR1 MNHEY, CDR2 SVGAGI. The CDR3 is CASSSRSGNTIYF. The CDR3 bases are TGTGCCAGCAGTTCTCGGTCTGGAAACACCATATATTTT.

This chain uses TRBV5-6 with TRBJ2-7; the D gene is possibly TRBD2 (5 bases). The V end lost 0 bases, the J end lost 3 bases, and 7 bases lay between the germline ends. The CDR3 has 13 amino acids. Germline loops: CDR1 SGHDT, CDR2 YYEEEE. CDR3 sequence reads: CASSLVAGYEQYF. For the CDR3, the DNA is TGTGCCAGCAGCTTGGTTGCGGGCTACGAGCAGTACTTC. The full variable domain, its missing parts supplied by reference TRBV5-6 and TRBJ2-7, is DAGVTQSPTHLIKTRGQQVTLRCSPKSGHDTVSWYQQALGQGPQFIFQYYEEEERQRGNFPDRFSGHQFPNYSSELNVNALLLGDSALYLCASSLVAGYEQYFGPGTRLTVT.

This clone has just one count. The chain couples TRBV5-1 to TRBJ2-3, with D hard to call. V lost 4 bases and J lost 1, with 7 bases in between. Germline V gene data show CDR1 as SGHRS and CDR2 as YFSETQ. The CDR3 sequence is 13 residues long. CDR3 region: CASSAAGTDTQYF. CDR3 bases: TGCGCCAGCAGCGCCGCAGGCACAGATACGCAGTATTTT.

The chain has TRBV29-1 and TRBJ1-4, with no clear D. This CDR3 contains 12 residues. CDR1 is SQVTM, CDR2 ANQGSEA, per germline. The ends were cut back, 5 bases at V and 8 bases at J, with 12 bases in the middle. The CDR3, as DNA: TGCAGCGTTTTGCAGGTTGGAGAAAAACTGTTTTTT. It encodes CSVLQVGEKLFF. The entire variable domain, with the rest obtained from reference TRBV29-1 and TRBJ1-4, is as follows: SAVISQKPSRDICQRGTSLTIQCQVDSQVTMMFWYRQQPGQSLTLIATANQGSEATYESGFVIDKFPISRPNLTFSTLTVSNMSPEDSSIYLCSVLQVGEKLFFGSGTQLSVL.

This rearrangement joins TRBV5-1 to TRBJ1-4; 8 nucleotides agree with TRBD1. The CDR3 is 14 residues long. CDR1 SGHRS and CDR2 YFSETQ come from the germline V gene. The V and J ends lost 4 bases and 5 bases, in that order; junction bases with no gene match: 4. The CDR3 is CASSLRTGNEKLFF. As DNA, the CDR3 is TGCGCCAGCAGCCTCCGGACAGGGAATGAAAAACTGTTTTTT.

The chain is built from TRBV18 and TRBJ1-3; no clear D gene. CDR1 and CDR2 (germline): KGHSH, LQKENI. The CDR3 covers 15 residues. Between the trimmed V and J ends, which lost 1 base and 0 bases, there was a span of 7 bases. CDR3 protein: CASSPLQDSGNTIYF. CDR3 nucleotide sequence: TGTGCCAGCTCACCACTTCAGGACTCTGGAAACACCATATATTTT.

The chain links TRBV18 to TRBJ2-2; 8 bases are a match to TRBD1. The V and J ends lost 1 base and 4 bases, in that order; junction bases with no gene match: 8. Germline loops: CDR1 KGHSH, CDR2 LQKENI. CDR3 length: 17 residues. Here the CDR3 DNA reads TGTGCCAGCTCACCACGGCAGGGACAGGAGGGCACCGGGGAGCTGTTTTTT. Its protein is CASSPRQGQEGTGELFF.

The chain carries TRBV30 and TRBJ2-7, with D possibly matching TRBD1 (5 bases). V was cut by 0 bases and J by 1 base, with 13 bases left in between. In germline, CDR1 is GTSNPN, CDR2 SVGIG (reference sequence). The CDR3 has 15 residues. CDR3 coding DNA: TGTGCCTGGAGTGTACAGAAGAGACAGTCCTACGAGCAGTACTTC. Translation: CAWSVQKRQSYEQYF.

The chain recombines TRBV5-8 with TRBJ1-1; D perhaps matches TRBD1 (5 bases). The CDR3 is made up of 13 amino acids. Germline loops: CDR1 SGHTS, CDR2 YDEGEE. The V end was cut by 4 bases, the J end by 0 bases, with 7 bases between. The chain's CDR3 is CASSVGVNTEAFF. Written as DNA, the CDR3 is TGTGCCAGCAGCGTAGGGGTGAACACTGAAGCTTTCTTT.

The rearrangement uses TRBV27 and TRBJ1-2; a weak D match, TRBD1 (6 bases). The CDR3 length is 18 residues. Germline assignment: CDR1 MNHEY and CDR2 SMNVEV (reference sequence). V was trimmed by 1 base and J by 4 bases, leaving 22 bases between them. CDR3 region: CASSLFGALRGSTYGYTF. The CDR3 region has the DNA TGTGCCAGCAGTTTATTTGGAGCCTTGAGGGGGAGTACCTATGGCTACACCTTC.

The chain combines TRBV5-1 with TRBJ1-2; the D is unclear. Trimming left V 5 bases short and J 6 bases short, with 20 bases between. From germline, CDR1 is SGHRS and CDR2 YFSETQ. CDR3 length: 15 residues. DNA of the CDR3: TGCGCCAGCAGTCCAGGTCGGACGGAGCGGGATGGCTACACCTTC. Translation: CASSPGRTERDGYTF.

The chain links TRBV30 to TRBJ1-2; no clear D. The CDR3 length is 13 residues. Trimming took off 0 bases at V and 8 bases at J, with 13 bases between the two ends. The germline V gene has CDR1 GTSNPN and CDR2 SVGIG (reference sequence). CDR3 bases: TGTGCCTGGAGTGTAGTGCAGGTTGACGGCTACACCTTC. As protein: CAWSVVQVDGYTF.

This clone has only a few counts. The J gene is TRBJ2-7, the V gene TRBV7-9, with 10 bases fitting TRBD1. The CDR3 is made up of 16 amino acids. The V gene end was trimmed by 3 bases and the J gene end by 5 bases; junction bases not matched to a gene: 10. Germline CDR1 is SEHNR and CDR2 is FQNEAQ (reference sequence). The DNA of the CDR3 is TGTGCCAGCAGCTTCCTCCGGACAGGGGGAACTGACGAGCAGTACTTC. Residues: CASSFLRTGGTDEQYF.

The rearrangement links TRBV18 to TRBJ1-1, with D maybe TRBD1 (5 bases). CDR1 and CDR2 from the germline V gene are KGHSH and LQKENI. The CDR3 runs to 14 residues. V shed 1 base and J shed 3 bases, with 9 bases lying between them. The CDR3 protein is CASSPLGGDTEAFF. The CDR3 region has the DNA TGTGCCAGCTCACCACTCGGGGGGGACACTGAAGCTTTCTTT. The full variable domain, in which reference TRBV18 and TRBJ1-1 provide the parts outside the CDR3, is NAGVMQNPRHLVRRRGQEARLRCSPMKGHSHVYWYRQLPEEGLKFMVYLQKENIIDESGMPKERFSAEFPKEGPSILRIQQVVRGDSAAYFCASSPLGGDTEAFFGQGTRLTVV.

The gene calls are TRBV5-1 and TRBJ1-6, with D possibly TRBD1 on 6 matching bases. V dropped 2 bases and J dropped 5 bases, with 20 bases sitting between them. This CDR3 is 18 amino acids long. CDR1 is SGHRS and CDR2 is YFSETQ in the germline V gene. The CDR3 sequence: CASSLSRGGGFNNSPLHF. DNA for the CDR3: TGCGCCAGCAGCTTATCCCGCGGGGGCGGGTTCAATAATTCACCCCTCCACTTT.

The V and J genes are TRBV11-1 and TRBJ1-2; no firm D call. This CDR3 spans 14 amino acids. The V end was cut by 1 base, the J end by 4 bases, with 10 bases between. In germline, CDR1 is SGHAT, CDR2 FQDESV (reference sequence). CDR3 sequence (DNA): TGTGCCAGCAGCTTAGAACTGGACGGCTATGGCTACACCTTC. This encodes CASSLELDGYGYTF.

In this sample, this clone turned up a few times. The chain links TRBV7-9 to TRBJ1-5; D ambiguous. The length of the CDR3 is 12 residues. V gave up 4 bases and J gave up 4 bases, with 5 bases separating them. Germline assignment: CDR1 SEHNR and CDR2 FQNEAQ (reference sequence). The CDR3: CASSSDNQPQHF. The CDR3 nucleotides are TGTGCCAGCAGCTCTGATAATCAGCCCCAGCATTTT.

V usage is TRBV29-1 and J usage is TRBJ2-3; D possibly uses TRBD1 or TRBD2 (6 bases each). The germline V gene encodes CDR1 SQVTM and CDR2 ANQGSEA. This CDR3 comprises 13 residues. V lost 5 bases, J lost 4 bases, and 13 bases lay in between. The DNA of the CDR3 is TGCAGCGTTTTTGGAGGGGGTTCAGATACGCAGTATTTT. This translates into CSVFGGGSDTQYF.

This clone was seen just once. The CDR3 nucleotides are TGTGCCAGTCGTGAGGGTTATAGCACAGATACGCAGTATTTT. This gives the protein CASREGYSTDTQYF. The genes are TRBV6-6 and TRBJ2-3, with D perhaps TRBD2 (5 bases). Germline CDR1 reads MNHNY; CDR2 reads SVGAGI (reference sequence). The CDR3 contains 14 residues. V was pared by 9 bases and J by 0 bases, with 13 bases between.

This sequence joins TRBV19 and TRBJ1-5, with a possible D match to TRBD1 (5 bases). V lost 4 bases to trimming and J lost 4 bases, with 17 bases between them. Germline V lookup: CDR1 LNHDA, CDR2 SQIVND (reference sequence). This CDR3 has 16 amino acids. For the CDR3, the DNA is TGTGCCAGTAGTAGTGGTCGTCCGGGGGTAAATCAGCCCCAGCATTTT. Amino acids: CASSSGRPGVNQPQHF. Full variable domain (outside the CDR3, taken from reference TRBV19 and TRBJ1-5): DGGITQSPKYLFRKEGQNVTLSCEQNLNHDAMYWYRQDPGQGLRLIYYSQIVNDFQKGDIAEGYSVSREKKESFPLTVTSAQKNPTAFYLCASSSGRPGVNQPQHFGDGTRLSIL.

The chain carries TRBV11-2 and TRBJ2-3, with TRBD2 matching 12 bases. Germline values: CDR1 SGHAT, CDR2 FQNNGV. J lost 4 bases, V lost 4 bases, and 6 bases had no gene match. This CDR3 is built from 16 residues. The CDR3 DNA is TGTGCCAGCAGCTCCCCACTAGCGGGGGGCCCAGATACGCAGTATTTT. It encodes CASSSPLAGGPDTQYF.

The chain has TRBV29-1 and TRBJ1-1; 9 bases match TRBD1. The CDR3 has 14 amino acids. The V segment lost 7 bases and the J segment 3 bases; nucleotides outside the gene matches: 9. Per the germline V gene, CDR1 is SQVTM and CDR2 is ANQGSEA. The CDR3 region is CSARLQGADTEAFF. CDR3 nucleotide sequence: TGCAGCGCCCGACTACAGGGGGCGGACACTGAAGCTTTCTTT.

This sequence joins TRBV19 and TRBJ1-5; D remains unclear. The CDR3 contains 14 residues. The V gene's germline CDR1 is LNHDA and CDR2 SQIVND (reference sequence). V was trimmed by 3 bases and J by 6 bases, leaving 12 bases between them. CDR3 in DNA: TGTGCCAGTAGTATCGGGGAATCGGGTCAGCCCCAGCATTTT. It is translated as CASSIGESGQPQHF.

This chain connects TRBV19 to TRBJ2-3; 9 bases are shared with TRBD1. Germline V lookup: CDR1 LNHDA, CDR2 SQIVND (reference sequence). The CDR3 consists of 15 residues. V shed 5 bases and J 2 bases; nucleotides not matched to a gene: 5. CDR3 amino acids: CASSEGQGLTDTQYF. The CDR3, as DNA: TGTGCCAGTAGTGAGGGACAGGGCCTCACAGATACGCAGTATTTT.

Turning to this clone: A read error may produce the germline difference seen at one junction end. The V call is TRBV18, the J call TRBJ1-5; 7 bases match TRBD1. The CDR3 has 14 residues. From germline, CDR1 is KGHSH and CDR2 LQKENI. DNA for the CDR3: TGTGCCAACTCACCAAGGGGGCCCACTCAGCCCCAGCATTTT. Its protein is CANSPRGPTQPQHF.

The chain recombines TRBV19 with TRBJ1-5; no reliable D call. Germline V CDR1 and CDR2: LNHDA, SQIVND (reference sequence). This CDR3 is built from 15 residues. The V gene lost 3 bases and the J gene lost 5 bases, with 14 bases spanning the gap. CDR3 residues: CASSMWQMLDQPQHF. CDR3 DNA: TGTGCCAGTAGTATGTGGCAGATGTTAGATCAGCCCCAGCATTTT.